These T cell receptor beta chains were read from a single sample in a study of spatial heterogeneity in lung cancer. Each CDR3 protein gets one entry after TCRdb re-called the 5' RACE reads with MiXCR. The table has roughly 45,000 distinct CDR3 sequences, approximately 22% seen once. The sample in question was PBMCs, obtained at follow-up. The receptors here all came from a female donor with early-stage non-small cell lung cancer. The CDR3 runs from the conserved cysteine through the conserved F or W. The order of the fields is V gene, D gene, CDR3 protein. The D gene is left open where the match is weak.

TRBV20-1,TRBD2,CSAKPGLVLNEQFF
TRBV7-9,NA,CASSFNRANTGELFF
TRBV7-9,NA,CASSLASSSGNTIYF
TRBV29-1,NA,CSVRPGRGEIETQYF
TRBV5-6,NA,CASSFPTENTEAFF
TRBV6-6,NA,CASSYGGGSTEAFF
TRBV9,NA,CASSVGEGRETQYF
TRBV4-2,NA,CASSQDNEQFF
TRBV5-6,NA,CASVNGLGGRSETQYF
TRBV19,TRBD1,CASNRDRGEETQYF
TRBV10-1,NA,CASSGSTGLRTDTQYF
TRBV5-5,NA,CASSLDPQNIQYF
TRBV6-1,NA,CASSVETGETQYF
TRBV7-2,NA,CASSPGVQAFF
TRBV7-8,TRBD1,CASSFPTGQGYTF
TRBV7-7,NA,CASSLVLGSTDTQYF
TRBV5-1,NA,CASSLNLVAPTDTQYF
TRBV12-3/TRBV12-4,NA,CASSFQWGPEETQYF
TRBV12-3/TRBV12-4,NA,CASSLNVIGELFF
TRBV20-1,TRBD2,CSADLSGKSYEQYF
TRBV20-1,NA,CSAGEKLFF
TRBV24-1,TRBD1,CATSERQGQGSSPVAEAFF
TRBV7-8,NA,CASSLAVGGNYGYTF
TRBV5-4,TRBD2,CASSLGVAGPTYEQYF
TRBV6-2/TRBV6-3,NA,CASGTDPNTGELFF
TRBV10-3,NA,CAIKGDRSADTQYF
TRBV29-1,TRBD1,CSVGQGILETQYF
TRBV5-1,TRBD1,CASSVLDRESSYNSPLHF
TRBV6-5,TRBD1,CASRKTGAGELFF
TRBV5-1,NA,CASGTGSSYNSPLHF
TRBV2,NA,CASFLGLGTYNEQFF
TRBV5-1,NA,CASSLGDLVGTDTQYF
TRBV7-2,TRBD2,CASSSGLAGAPTDTQYF
TRBV28,NA,CATQVTVYNEQFF
TRBV4-2,NA,CASSLTMSRGSSYEQYF
TRBV20-1,TRBD2,CSAYRGGIEQFF
TRBV7-9,NA,CASSSTSWTPQHF
TRBV5-1,NA,CASSLEGRDSPLHF
TRBV5-1,NA,CASSFGGLRNTEAFF
TRBV29-1,TRBD1,CSSRDSSYEQYF
TRBV13,TRBD1,CASSAQDRGSADTQYF
TRBV19,NA,CASSPSLALATQYF
TRBV7-2,NA,CASSLASLETQYF